This T cell receptor beta chain was sequenced in a study of CD8 T cells in Susac syndrome. When the RNA was reverse transcribed, random hexamers were used with an input of roughly 0.5 to 1 ug. Across 54 Vbeta and 13 Jbeta, TCR beta CDR3 was amplified with immunoSEQ multiplex PCR. TCRdb reanalysed the immunoSEQ multiplex PCR reads using MiXCR and keeps one entry per CDR3 protein. The data show hundreds of thousands of distinct CDR3 sequences, over 75% seen once. After removal of 5 bases from V and 0 bases from J, the junction contained 9 bases not matched to a gene. The CDR3 runs 17 residues. Germline CDR1 MNHEY, CDR2 SMNVEV (reference sequence).

The source is a human donor with multiple sclerosis. The sequenced material came from CD8+ T cells from PBMCs. The chain joins TRBV27 to TRBJ2-7, with 11 positions matching TRBD2. CDR3: CASSIRGTSGLSYEQYF. In DNA, the CDR3 is TGTGCCAGCAGTATCCGAGGGACTAGCGGTCTCTCCTACGAGCAGTACTTC.